This T cell receptor beta chain was found in a study of blood T cell repertoires in COVID-19. Across the whole study: The study drew acute and convalescent COVID-19 samples from the United States, Italy and Spain.

Trimming removed 2 bases at V and 7 bases at J, with 8 bases between. Germline lookup yields CDR1 MDHEN and CDR2 SYDVKM. The CDR3 length is 13 residues. How the authors handled the data: Amplification of reference gene primers was used by the study to estimate nucleated cell counts. Data came from immunoSEQ multiplex PCR; TCRdb stores just in-frame clones and leaves some out. V and J calls and clone size come straight from that table; D and trimming were deduced from the DNA. The sample carries approximately 120,000 clones, about 80% recorded once. Sequences were obtained from peripheral blood. The V and J genes are TRBV28 and TRBJ1-4; possibly TRBD1 for D (5 bases). The clonotype originates from a woman in her fifties or sixties with acute or convalescent COVID-19. CDR3: CASSLQGVEKLFF. For the CDR3, the DNA is TGTGCCAGCAGTTTACAGGGTGTTGAAAAACTGTTTTTT.